A selection of T cell receptor beta chains follows, all from one sample in a study of shared clonotypes between healthy human individuals. Profiled with immunoSEQ multiplex PCR; TCRdb holds only in-frame clones, not every one. The sample holds 300,000 to 400,000 clones, roughly 84% seen once. Sequencing was done on a sample of memory CD8+ T cells sorted from blood. Receptor source: a young man in good health. Each CDR3 is given with its conserved first and last residue. Each record gives: CDR3 DNA, CDR3 protein, J gene, CDR3 length, clone size, D gene, V gene. A D gene is named only where the DNA matches it firmly. Clone size is given for some rows only: seen once, a few or many times, or a class if the clone is expanded.

TGTGCCAGCAGCCCCATCGTCAGAGCGGAAGACAATGAGCAGTTCTTC CASSPIVRAEDNEQFF TRBJ2-1 16 once . TRBV7-6
TGTGCCAGCAGCCAATCTAGCGGGAGGCCAGATACGCAGTATTTT CASSQSSGRPDTQYF TRBJ2-3 15 . TRBD2 TRBV14
TGTGCCAGCACCAACAGACTAGCGGCCTACAATGAGCAGTTCTTC CASTNRLAAYNEQFF TRBJ2-1 15 . TRBD2 TRBV6-5
TGTGCCAGCAGCTTTGTCCACAATGAGCAGTTCTTC CASSFVHNEQFF TRBJ2-1 12 . . TRBV5-6
TGTGCCAGCAGCACGGGACAGGGAAACACCGGGGAGCTGTTTTTT CASSTGQGNTGELFF TRBJ2-2 15 . TRBD1 TRBV13
TGCGCCAGCAGCCAACAACTAGCGGGAGAGAGGTATGAGCAGTTCTTC CASSQQLAGERYEQFF TRBJ2-1 16 . TRBD2 TRBV4-1
TGTGCCTCTGACAATGAGCAGTTCTTC CASDNEQFF TRBJ2-1 9 . . TRBV30
TGTGCCAGCAGTTTCCTGAACTACAATGAGCAGTTCTTC CASSFLNYNEQFF TRBJ2-1 13 . . TRBV27
TGTGCTAGTGGTCCAGGGACAGGTTTTTTCTCCTACGAGCAGTACTTC CASGPGTGFFSYEQYF TRBJ2-7 16 . TRBD1 TRBV12-5
TGTGCCAGCAGCCCCGGACTAAAGAACACCGGGGAGCTGTTTTTT CASSPGLKNTGELFF TRBJ2-2 15 . . TRBV7-9
TGTGCCAGCAGTTACTCGTGGGGGTCGGCCGGGGAGCTGTTTTTT CASSYSWGSAGELFF TRBJ2-2 15 once . TRBV6-5
TGTGCCAGCAGCGCAGGGACAGCCCAAGAGACCCAGTACTTC CASSAGTAQETQYF TRBJ2-5 14 . TRBD1 TRBV9
TGTGCCAGCAGCCTAACAGGGGCCCCCGTGGAGCAGTACTTC CASSLTGAPVEQYF TRBJ2-7 14 . TRBD1 TRBV27
TGTGCCAGCAGCGTAGTCGGGGGTATAGGAACAGATACGCAGTATTTT CASSVVGGIGTDTQYF TRBJ2-3 16 . . TRBV9
TGTGCCAGCAGACGACTAGCGGGAGTTCTCGATGAGCAGTTCTTC CASRRLAGVLDEQFF TRBJ2-1 15 . TRBD2 TRBV7-9
TGTGCCAGCAGCGCGGGGGACCGCTCCTACGAGCAGTACTTC CASSAGDRSYEQYF TRBJ2-7 14 . . TRBV9
TGTGCCAGCAGCTTGGAGGGGACAGGGAAATCACCCCTCCACTTT CASSLEGTGKSPLHF TRBJ1-6 15 . TRBD1 TRBV5-4
TGCGCCAGCAGCTACCTCCAGGGGGTCCGGCGTCTAAACTATGGCTACACCTTC CASSYLQGVRRLNYGYTF TRBJ1-2 18 . TRBD1 TRBV5-1
TGTGCCAGCAGTTACGGCGGGAGCAATCAGCCCCAGCATTTT CASSYGGSNQPQHF TRBJ1-5 14 . . TRBV6-5
TGTGCCAGCAGCTTAGGGAGTAGAGGGGTTACCTACGAGCAGTACTTC CASSLGSRGVTYEQYF TRBJ2-7 16 . . TRBV7-6
TGTGCCAGCAGCTTAGCGGCGGCAGATACGCAGTATTTT CASSLAAADTQYF TRBJ2-3 13 . . TRBV7-8
TGTGCCAGCAGCCGGACGGGCTCCTACGAGCAGTACTTC CASSRTGSYEQYF TRBJ2-7 13 . . TRBV6-1
TGTGCCAGCAGTTTGGGGGGCCCAATCGAAAAACTGTTTTTT CASSLGGPIEKLFF TRBJ1-4 14 . . TRBV27
TGTGCCAGCAGCTTGGGGGCAGGGTTGGAGTACTTC CASSLGAGLEYF TRBJ2-7 12 . . TRBV5-6
TGTGCCAGCAGTTACTGGGGAGACATGAACACTGAAGCTTTCTTT CASSYWGDMNTEAFF TRBJ1-1 15 . . TRBV6-5
TGCGCCAGCAGCTTGGCGTGGGACAGTGTGGAAACCGGGGAGCTGTTTTTT CASSLAWDSVETGELFF TRBJ2-2 17 . TRBD1 TRBV5-1
TGTGCCAGCAGCTTAGGGCCGGGTTGGACCGGGGAGCTGTTTTTT CASSLGPGWTGELFF TRBJ2-2 15 . . TRBV11-2
TGTGCCAGCAGCTCGGGACAGGCTAACTATGGCTACACCTTC CASSSGQANYGYTF TRBJ1-2 14 once TRBD1 TRBV5-6
TGTGCCAGCAGTATCTTCGACACTGAAGCTTTCTTT CASSIFDTEAFF TRBJ1-1 12 . . TRBV28
TGCAGCGTTGTCGCGACACCGTCCTACGAGCAGTACTTC CSVVATPSYEQYF TRBJ2-7 13 . . TRBV29-1
TGTGCCAGCAGTGAAGCGCCGGGACAGTTGACTTCCTACGAGCAGTACTTC CASSEAPGQLTSYEQYF TRBJ2-7 17 . TRBD1 TRBV6-1
TGTGCCAGCAGCCCCACGGACCAGCGGGGGCCCCGAAGGGAGCAGTTCTTC CASSPTDQRGPRREQFF TRBJ2-1 17 . TRBD2 TRBV5-6
TGTGCCAGCAGTTCCGACAGGGTCTACACTGAAGCTTTCTTT CASSSDRVYTEAFF TRBJ1-1 14 . TRBD1 TRBV28
TGCAGCGTGGGGACAGTCGATAGCAATCAGCCCCAGCATTTT CSVGTVDSNQPQHF TRBJ1-5 14 . TRBD1 TRBV29-1
TGTGCCAGCAGCCTACCTCGGAGGGGTCCTTCCCAAGAGACCCAGTACTTC CASSLPRRGPSQETQYF TRBJ2-5 17 . . TRBV7-9
TGTGCCAGCAGCTGGACTAGCGAAAGACAAGAGACCCAGTACTTC CASSWTSERQETQYF TRBJ2-5 15 . TRBD2 TRBV5-6
TGTGCCAGCAGTTTAAAATTTGGGAAGGCGTTCGACACCGGGGAGCTGTTTTTT CASSLKFGKAFDTGELFF TRBJ2-2 18 . . TRBV28
TGTGCCAGCAGCTTGGTAGATACGCAGTATTTT CASSLVDTQYF TRBJ2-3 11 . . TRBV11-2
TGTGCCAGCAGTTTAAGCCTCTTTTCCTACAATGAGCAGTTCTTC CASSLSLFSYNEQFF TRBJ2-1 15 . . TRBV28
TGCGCCAGCAGCCATGGCAGGGCAGAGGATACGCAGTATTTT CASSHGRAEDTQYF TRBJ2-3 14 once . TRBV4-1
TGTGCCAGCAGCCGCGACAGGGGTAGGAGCAATGAGCAGTTCTTC CASSRDRGRSNEQFF TRBJ2-1 15 . TRBD1 TRBV7-2
TGTGCCAGCAGCCCCTTAATCCAGGGGGAGCAGTACTTC CASSPLIQGEQYF TRBJ2-7 13 . . TRBV27
TGTGCCAGCAGCAGAGAGACTACCGGTTTGTTCGAGCAGTACTTC CASSRETTGLFEQYF TRBJ2-7 15 . . TRBV6-6
TGTGCCATCAGTGAGGGGACGGACAATGAGCAGTTCTTC CAISEGTDNEQFF TRBJ2-1 13 . . TRBV10-3
TGTGCCTGGAGTCCAACTAAACCGGGACACAACTATGGCTACACCTTC CAWSPTKPGHNYGYTF TRBJ1-2 16 few . TRBV30
TGCAGCGCACACCTGAACACTGAAGCTTTCTTT CSAHLNTEAFF TRBJ1-1 11 . . TRBV29-1
TGTGCTAGCAGCTTAGAGGGGGCGGATCAGCAGTACTTC CASSLEGADQQYF TRBJ2-7 13 . TRBD1 TRBV7-7
TGTGCCAGCAAGTTTACTCCCTGGGACGGGGGTAATTCACCCCTCCACTTT CASKFTPWDGGNSPLHF TRBJ1-6 17 once . TRBV27
TGCGCCAGCAGTGACAATTTGGGGGACACCGGGGAGCTGTTTTTT CASSDNLGDTGELFF TRBJ2-2 15 . . TRBV10-2